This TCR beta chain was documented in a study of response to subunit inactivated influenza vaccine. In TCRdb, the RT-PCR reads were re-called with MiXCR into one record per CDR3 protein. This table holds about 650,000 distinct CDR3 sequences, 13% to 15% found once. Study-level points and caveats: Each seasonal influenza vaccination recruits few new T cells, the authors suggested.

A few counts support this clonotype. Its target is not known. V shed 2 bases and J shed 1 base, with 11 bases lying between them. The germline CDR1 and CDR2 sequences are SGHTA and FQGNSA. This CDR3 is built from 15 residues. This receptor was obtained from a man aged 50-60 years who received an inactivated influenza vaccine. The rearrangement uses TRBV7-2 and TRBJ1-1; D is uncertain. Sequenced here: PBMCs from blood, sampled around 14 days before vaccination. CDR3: CASSLTAWRNTEAFF. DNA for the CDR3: TGTGCCAGCAGCTTAACAGCTTGGCGGAACACTGAAGCTTTCTTT.